This entry describes one T cell receptor beta chain. TCRdb's table, derived via immunoSEQ multiplex PCR, lists solely in-frame clones and lacks some. Of about 77,000 clones listed, approximately 92% are singletons. The data originate from a study of control samples from healthy donors and cancer patients. V lost 4 bases and J lost 2, with 8 bases in between. CDR1 is MNHEY and CDR2 is SVGEGT in the germline V gene. The CDR3 is 13 amino acids. The receptor was derived from a woman between 55 and 75 years old in good health. The rearrangement links TRBV6-2 or TRBV6-3 to TRBJ1-2, with D perhaps matching TRBD1 (6 bases). Sequencing input: blood. CDR3 DNA: TGTGCCAGCAGTTCGGACAGCAACTATGGCTACACCTTC. Translated: CASSSDSNYGYTF.